Shown below are 23 T cell receptor beta chains from a single sample sequenced in a study of cytomegalovirus exposure and HLA in healthy donors. 60 Vbeta and 13 Jbeta primers were used in PCR. The table came from immunoSEQ multiplex PCR; TCRdb's copy has only in-frame clones and leaves some out. This repertoire shows around 63,000 clones, roughly 80% found once; its top ten account for 2.5% to 3%. Material: PBMCs. The receptors were sampled from a woman aged 30 to 39 in good health and CMV-seronegative.

This sequence joins TRBV6-1 and TRBJ1-1; 9 bases fit TRBD1. The V gene end was trimmed by 5 bases and the J gene end by 11 bases; junction bases not matched to a gene: 9. CDR1 is MNHNS and CDR2 is SASEGT in the germline V gene. The CDR3 is 13 residues long. CDR3 sequence: CASSITGGRSAFF. Here the CDR3 DNA reads TGTGCCAGCAGTATCACAGGGGGCCGGTCGGCTTTCTTT.

V and J are TRBV15 and TRBJ2-1; TRBD1 agrees at 8 bases. Germline lookup yields CDR1 LNHNV and CDR2 YYDKDF (reference sequence). V was clipped by 3 bases and J by 1 base; unmatched bases: 11. This CDR3 is 18 amino acids long. Here the CDR3 reads CATSSKQGQGHSYNEQFF. The CDR3 region has the DNA TGTGCCACCAGCAGCAAGCAAGGACAGGGACATTCCTACAATGAGCAGTTCTTC.

This chain links TRBV7-8 with TRBJ2-7; weak D call: TRBD2 (5 bases). CDR3 size: 14 residues. Deletions cut 1 base from V and 3 bases from J, with 10 bases between. Germline V gene data show CDR1 as SGHVS and CDR2 as FQNEAQ. The CDR3 protein is CASSLDGVRYEQYF. The CDR3 DNA is TGTGCCAGCAGCTTAGACGGGGTTCGCTACGAGCAGTACTTC. Using reference TRBV7-8 and TRBJ2-7 for the parts outside the CDR3, the full variable domain is GAGVSQSPRYKVAKRGQDVALRCDPISGHVSLFWYQQALGQGPEFLTYFQNEAQLDKSGLPSDRFFAERPEGSVSTLKIQRTQQEDSAVYLCASSLDGVRYEQYFGPGTRLTVT.

A few counts support this clone. The CDR3 DNA sequence: TGTGCCAGCAGCCGCCGGACTAGCAGGGGGGCGGAGCAAGAGACCCAGTACTTC. This encodes CASSRRTSRGAEQETQYF. The chain employs TRBV4-2 and TRBJ2-5, with a possible D match to TRBD2 (8 bases). CDR1 is LGHNA and CDR2 is YNFKEQ in the germline V gene. The CDR3 has 18 amino acids. Trimming took off 4 bases at V and 2 bases at J, with 23 bases between the two ends.

The genes are TRBV19 and TRBJ1-1; D uncertain. This CDR3 has 15 residues. Germline V gene data show CDR1 as LNHDA and CDR2 as SQIVND (reference sequence). Trimming took off 3 bases at V and 6 bases at J, with 17 bases between the two ends. The CDR3 region is CASSMDGWGEAEAFF. The CDR3 DNA sequence: TGTGCCAGTAGTATGGACGGTTGGGGAGAAGCTGAAGCTTTCTTT.

This sequence joins TRBV27 and TRBJ2-5, with 7 nucleotides matching TRBD2. V lost 5 bases to trimming and J lost 1 base; unmatched junction nucleotides: 10. Germline V lookup: CDR1 MNHEY, CDR2 SMNVEV (reference sequence). The CDR3 contains 16 residues. CDR3 amino acids: CASSRDYTRSQETQYF. The DNA of the CDR3 is TGTGCCAGCAGTAGGGACTACACCCGGAGCCAAGAGACCCAGTACTTC.

This clone was counted a single time. The V call is TRBV10-3, the J call TRBJ2-7; 9 nucleotides match TRBD1. The CDR3 spans 15 residues. J was trimmed by 1 base and V by 1 base; bases with no gene match: 2. Per germline, CDR1 ENHRY and CDR2 SYGVKD. The DNA for the CDR3 is TGTGCCATCAGTGAGTTGGACAGGGGATCCTACGAGCAGTACTTC. This gives the protein CAISELDRGSYEQYF.

The V call is TRBV7-9, the J call TRBJ1-2; no clear D gene. Germline V gives CDR1 SEHNR, CDR2 FQNEAQ (reference sequence). V was pared by 6 bases and J by 3 bases, with 11 bases between. The CDR3 extends over 13 amino acids. The CDR3 nucleotides read TGTGCCAGCAGTATAGAGCCTGACTATGGCTACACCTTC. Translated, it gives CASSIEPDYGYTF.

The genes are TRBV7-6 and TRBJ2-6, with D uncertain. Germline assignment: CDR1 SGHVS and CDR2 FNYEAQ. Trimming took off 5 bases at V and 3 bases at J, with 11 bases between the two ends. CDR3 length: 15 amino acids. In nucleotides, the CDR3 is TGTGCCAGCAGCCCCCCGCTCGGTGGGGCCAACGTCCTGACTTTC. The encoded protein is CASSPPLGGANVLTF.

This sequence joins TRBV27 and TRBJ1-1; D is uncertain. The CDR3 loop spans 19 amino acids. V lost 0 bases and J lost 0, with 20 bases in between. Germline V lookup: CDR1 MNHEY, CDR2 SMNVEV (reference sequence). CDR3 amino acids: CASSLSIASPGLMNTEAFF. The CDR3, as DNA: TGTGCCAGCAGTTTATCGATCGCGTCTCCCGGACTAATGAACACTGAAGCTTTCTTT.

About this clone: At one end the junction does not follow the germline gene, possibly because of a read error. The rearrangement uses TRBV6-5 and TRBJ2-7, with 7 positions matching TRBD1. CDR1 is MNHEY and CDR2 is SVGAGI in the germline V gene. This CDR3 region has 14 residues. CDR3 protein: CASSRTGSSYGQYF. Here the CDR3 DNA reads TGTGCCAGCAGCAGGACAGGTAGCTCCTACGGGCAGTACTTC.

The rearrangement uses TRBV7-2 and TRBJ2-3; D gene unclear. The V gene's germline CDR1 is SGHTA and CDR2 FQGNSA. Trimming removed 5 bases from V and 6 bases from J, with 9 bases in between. The CDR3 runs 12 residues. The CDR3 sequence is CASSTHRDTQYF. The CDR3 region has the DNA TGTGCCAGCAGCACGCATCGGGATACGCAGTATTTT.

This clone was observed a single time. The junction does not match germline at one end; this may be a read error. This chain connects TRBV7-9 to TRBJ2-7, with TRBD1 matching over 9 bases. CDR1 is SEHNR and CDR2 is FQNEAQ in the germline V gene (reference sequence). The CDR3 has 16 residues. CDR3 coding DNA: TGTTCCAGCAGCTTAGCCGGGACAGGGATCTCCTACGAGCAGTACTTC. This sequence encodes CSSSLAGTGISYEQYF.

This chain joins TRBV4-1 and TRBJ2-5; D is possibly TRBD2 (6 bases). Trimming took 1 base from V and 1 from J, leaving 10 bases between them. Germline CDR1 is MGHRA and CDR2 is YSYEKL. This CDR3 has 15 amino acids. The CDR3: CASSQGIAVQETQYF. In nucleotides, the CDR3 is TGCGCCAGCAGCCAAGGTATAGCGGTCCAAGAGACCCAGTACTTC.

V usage is TRBV19 and J usage is TRBJ1-1; 8 bases are shared with TRBD1. Germline assignment: CDR1 LNHDA and CDR2 SQIVND (reference sequence). Trimming at V came to 5 bases and at J to 0 bases, leaving 8 bases not matched to a gene. The CDR3 consists of 16 residues. CDR3 amino acids: CASSLRDRRMNTEAFF. The CDR3 bases are TGTGCCAGTAGTCTCCGGGACAGGCGAATGAACACTGAAGCTTTCTTT.

This rearrangement joins TRBV19 to TRBJ1-6; D remains ambiguous. Germline values: CDR1 LNHDA, CDR2 SQIVND (reference sequence). Trimming shortened V by 3 bases and J by 7 bases, and 7 bases separated the two germline ends. This CDR3 is 13 amino acids long. As DNA, the CDR3 is TGTGCCAGTAGTATCTGGGCCAATTCACCCCTCCACTTT. It yields the protein CASSIWANSPLHF.

The sample holds a few counts of this clone. V is TRBV28 and J is TRBJ1-2; possibly TRBD1 for D (6 bases). From germline, CDR1 is MDHEN and CDR2 SYDVKM. Trimming cost V 6 bases and J 0 bases, with 14 bases left between them. The CDR3 spans 15 residues. The CDR3 sequence is CASSFRDRSNYGYTF. The CDR3 DNA reads as TGTGCCAGCAGCTTCCGAGACAGGTCTAACTATGGCTACACCTTC.

This clone was counted between two and nine times. The rearrangement links TRBV6-4 to TRBJ1-1; D not resolved. The V gene's germline CDR1 is MRHNA and CDR2 SNTAGT. This CDR3 has 14 residues. V dropped 5 bases and J dropped 4 bases, with 14 bases sitting between them. CDR3 sequence (DNA): TGTGCCAGCAGTAATAATCCGCAAGCCACTGAAGCTTTCTTT. Translation gives CASSNNPQATEAFF.

The chain has TRBV5-1 and TRBJ1-1, with a possible D match to TRBD1 (6 bases). This CDR3 is 13 amino acids long. CDR1 is SGHRS, CDR2 YFSETQ, per germline. The ends were cut back, 3 bases at V and 1 base at J, with 7 bases in the middle. CDR3 DNA: TGCGCCAGCAGCTGGACAGCGAACACTGAAGCTTTCTTT. Protein: CASSWTANTEAFF.

The rearrangement uses TRBV6-1 and TRBJ2-7, with D tentatively TRBD1 (5 bases). CDR3 length equals 16 residues. V lost 3 bases and J lost 4, with 19 bases in between. Germline-derived CDR1 and CDR2 are MNHNS and SASEGT. CDR3 loop: CASSELDMGSGYEQYF. The CDR3 DNA reads as TGTGCCAGCAGTGAGTTGGACATGGGGTCAGGGTACGAGCAGTACTTC.

The CDR3 sequence: CASSSGVGAFNQPQHF. The CDR3 DNA sequence: TGTGCCAGCTCCTCGGGGGTCGGGGCCTTCAATCAGCCCCAGCATTTT. This chain connects TRBV18 to TRBJ1-5; weak D call: TRBD1 (5 bases). V lost 6 bases and J lost 3, with 18 bases in between. The CDR3 runs 16 residues. Germline V gene sequence: CDR1 KGHSH, CDR2 LQKENI.

The rearrangement links TRBV9 to TRBJ2-1, with D maybe TRBD2 (5 bases). CDR1 and CDR2 from the germline V gene are SGDLS and YYNGEE. V was cut by 4 bases and J by 5 bases, with 19 bases left in between. The CDR3 totals 16 residues. CDR3 sequence reads: CASSPKRDSQDNEQFF. As DNA, the CDR3 is TGTGCCAGCAGCCCAAAGAGGGATTCCCAAGACAATGAGCAGTTCTTC.

This clone was seen a handful of times. The chain joins TRBV4-1 to TRBJ1-1; D is unclear. CDR1 and CDR2 from the germline V gene are MGHRA and YSYEKL. This CDR3 is 16 amino acids long. V was cut by 4 bases and J by 0 bases, with 15 bases left in between. CDR3 DNA: TGCGCCAGCAGCCCCGGTATGGACGGGATGAACACTGAAGCTTTCTTT. Amino acids: CASSPGMDGMNTEAFF.